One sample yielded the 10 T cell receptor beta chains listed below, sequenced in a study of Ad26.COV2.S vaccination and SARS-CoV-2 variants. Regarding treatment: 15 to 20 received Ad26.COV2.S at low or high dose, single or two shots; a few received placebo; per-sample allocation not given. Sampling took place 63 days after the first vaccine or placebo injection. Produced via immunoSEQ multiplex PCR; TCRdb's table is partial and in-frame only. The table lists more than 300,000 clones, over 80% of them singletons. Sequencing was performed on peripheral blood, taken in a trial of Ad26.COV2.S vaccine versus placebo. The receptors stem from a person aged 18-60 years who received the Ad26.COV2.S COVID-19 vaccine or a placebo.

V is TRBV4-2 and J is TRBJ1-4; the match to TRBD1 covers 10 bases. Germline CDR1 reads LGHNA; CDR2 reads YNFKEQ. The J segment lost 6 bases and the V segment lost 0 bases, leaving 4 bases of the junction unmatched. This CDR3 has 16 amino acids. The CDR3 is CASSQDFGTGDEKLFF. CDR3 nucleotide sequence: TGTGCCAGCAGCCAAGATTTTGGGACAGGGGATGAAAAACTGTTTTTT.

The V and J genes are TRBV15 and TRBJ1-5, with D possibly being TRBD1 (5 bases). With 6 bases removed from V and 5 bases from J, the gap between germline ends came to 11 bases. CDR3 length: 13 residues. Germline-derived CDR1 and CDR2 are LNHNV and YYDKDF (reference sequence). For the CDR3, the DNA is TGTGCCACCAGTTCGACAGTCCATCAGCCCCAGCATTTT. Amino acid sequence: CATSSTVHQPQHF.

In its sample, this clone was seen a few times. The CDR3 DNA follows: TGTGCCAGGTTCGGGATAGGAGAGACCCAGTACTTC. This encodes CARFGIGETQYF. V gene TRBV21-1 combines with J gene TRBJ2-5; the table's TRBD2 call for D was not verified on the DNA. TRBV21-1 is given as a pseudogene. The CDR3 consists of 12 residues.

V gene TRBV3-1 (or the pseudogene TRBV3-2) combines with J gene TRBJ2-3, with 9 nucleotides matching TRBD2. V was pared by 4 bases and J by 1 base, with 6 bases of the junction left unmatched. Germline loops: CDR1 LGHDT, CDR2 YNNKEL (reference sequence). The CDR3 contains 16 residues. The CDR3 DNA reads TGTGCCAGCAGCCTGCGGGGGGGTCTTGGCACAGATACGCAGTATTTT. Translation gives CASSLRGGLGTDTQYF.

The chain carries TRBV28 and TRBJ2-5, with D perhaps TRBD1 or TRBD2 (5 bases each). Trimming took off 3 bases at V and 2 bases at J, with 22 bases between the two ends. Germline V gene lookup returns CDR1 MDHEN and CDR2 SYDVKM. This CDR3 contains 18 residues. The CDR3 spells CASSFTGTAPNLQETQYF. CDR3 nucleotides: TGTGCCAGCAGTTTCACCGGGACCGCCCCTAACCTACAAGAGACCCAGTACTTC.

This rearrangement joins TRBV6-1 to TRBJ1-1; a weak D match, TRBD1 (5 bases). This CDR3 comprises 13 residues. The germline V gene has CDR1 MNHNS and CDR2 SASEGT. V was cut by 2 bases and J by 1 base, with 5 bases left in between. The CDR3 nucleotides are TGTGCCAGCAGTGAAAGGGGGAACACTGAAGCTTTCTTT. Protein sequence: CASSERGNTEAFF.

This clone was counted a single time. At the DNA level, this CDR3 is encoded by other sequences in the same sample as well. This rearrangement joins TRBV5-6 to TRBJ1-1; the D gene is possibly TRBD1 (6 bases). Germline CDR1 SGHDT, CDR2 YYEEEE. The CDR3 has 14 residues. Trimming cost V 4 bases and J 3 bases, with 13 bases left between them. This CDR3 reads CASSAQGRDTEAFF. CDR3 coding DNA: TGTGCCAGCAGCGCTCAGGGGAGGGACACTGAAGCTTTCTTT.

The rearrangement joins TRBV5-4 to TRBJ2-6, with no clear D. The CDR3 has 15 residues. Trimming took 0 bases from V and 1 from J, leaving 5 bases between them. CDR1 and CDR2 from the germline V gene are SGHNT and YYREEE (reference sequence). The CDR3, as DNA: TGTGCCAGCAGCTTGGGGGATTCTGGGGCCAACGTCCTGACTTTC. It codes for CASSLGDSGANVLTF.

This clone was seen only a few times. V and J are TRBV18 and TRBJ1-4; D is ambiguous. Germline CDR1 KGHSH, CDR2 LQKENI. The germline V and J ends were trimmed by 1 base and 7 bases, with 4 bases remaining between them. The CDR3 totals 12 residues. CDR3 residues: CASSPRGEKLFF. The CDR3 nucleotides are TGTGCCAGCTCACCACGGGGTGAAAAACTGTTTTTT.

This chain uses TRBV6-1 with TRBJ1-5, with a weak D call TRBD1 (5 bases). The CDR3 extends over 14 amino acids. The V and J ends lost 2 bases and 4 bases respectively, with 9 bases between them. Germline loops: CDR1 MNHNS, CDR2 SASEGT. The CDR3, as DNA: TGTGCCAGCAGTGAAATGTGGGGGAATCAGCCCCAGCATTTT. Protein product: CASSEMWGNQPQHF.